A selection of T cell receptor beta chains follows, all from one sample in a study of human T cells and chemical hapten exposure. Via MiXCR, TCRdb re-called the RACE reads, giving one row per CDR3 protein. The sample shows approximately 85,000 distinct CDR3 sequences, roughly 10% of them seen only once. The sequencing here drew on whole blood, taken in connection with sensitization to the hapten diphenylcyclopropenone (DPC). All receptors come from a woman in her 30s with alopecia areata. Some clones in this sample may be carry-over from other donors' samples. Both conserved end residues are part of each CDR3. The order of the fields is V gene, J gene, D gene, clone size, CDR3 protein, CDR3 DNA. A D gene is named only where the DNA matches it firmly. Where a row states a size, it is once, few, many or the class of an expanded clone; other rows omit it.

v_call: TRBV7-2
j_call: TRBJ2-3
d_call: -
clone_size: many
cdr3_aa: CASSFTDTQYF
cdr3_nt: TGTGCCAGCAGCTTCACAGATACGCAGTATTTT

v_call: TRBV7-6
j_call: TRBJ2-2
d_call: -
clone_size: many
cdr3_aa: CASSLGNTGELFF
cdr3_nt: TGTGCCAGCAGCTTAGGAAACACCGGGGAGCTGTTTTTT

v_call: TRBV6-6
j_call: TRBJ2-3
d_call: TRBD2
clone_size: -
cdr3_aa: CASSYSPSSGSTDTQYF
cdr3_nt: TGTGCCAGCAGTTACTCCCCCTCTAGCGGGAGCACAGATACGCAGTATTTT

v_call: TRBV3-1
j_call: TRBJ1-6
d_call: TRBD1
clone_size: many
cdr3_aa: CASSQGTGGSPLHF
cdr3_nt: TGTGCCAGCAGCCAAGGGACAGGGGGTTCACCCCTCCACTTT

v_call: TRBV20-1
j_call: TRBJ2-7
d_call: TRBD2
clone_size: many
cdr3_aa: CSAVTSGSSYEQYF
cdr3_nt: TGCAGTGCCGTAACTAGCGGGAGCTCCTACGAGCAGTACTTC

v_call: TRBV28
j_call: TRBJ1-5
d_call: -
clone_size: few
cdr3_aa: CASSLFRYQPQHF
cdr3_nt: TGTGCCAGCAGTTTATTTCGTTACCAGCCCCAGCATTTT

v_call: TRBV28
j_call: TRBJ2-7
d_call: -
clone_size: -
cdr3_aa: CASTSGAYEQYF
cdr3_nt: TGTGCCAGCACCTCGGGGGCCTACGAGCAGTACTTC

v_call: TRBV18
j_call: TRBJ1-1
d_call: -
clone_size: many
cdr3_aa: CASSPNRGTEAFF
cdr3_nt: TGTGCCAGCTCACCAAATCGCGGGACTGAAGCTTTCTTT

v_call: TRBV15
j_call: TRBJ1-5
d_call: -
clone_size: -
cdr3_aa: CATSSLHQRYSNQPQHF
cdr3_nt: TGTGCCACCAGCAGCCTCCATCAGAGGTATAGCAATCAGCCCCAGCATTTT

v_call: TRBV6-2/TRBV6-3
j_call: TRBJ2-1
d_call: -
clone_size: -
cdr3_aa: CASSYSGGYNEQFF
cdr3_nt: TGTGCCAGCAGTTACTCGGGCGGGTACAATGAGCAGTTCTTC

v_call: TRBV7-2
j_call: TRBJ1-1
d_call: TRBD1
clone_size: many
cdr3_aa: CASSLDRGTTEAFF
cdr3_nt: TGTGCCAGCAGCTTAGACAGGGGAACGACTGAAGCTTTCTTT

v_call: TRBV4-3
j_call: TRBJ2-3
d_call: TRBD2
clone_size: many
cdr3_aa: CASSQASGVRTDTQYF
cdr3_nt: TGCGCCAGCAGCCAAGCCAGCGGGGTGCGTACAGATACGCAGTATTTT

v_call: TRBV29-1
j_call: TRBJ1-1
d_call: TRBD1
clone_size: few
cdr3_aa: CSVVGQGGTEAFF
cdr3_nt: TGCAGCGTTGTCGGACAGGGCGGTACTGAAGCTTTCTTT

v_call: TRBV28
j_call: TRBJ2-1
d_call: TRBD1
clone_size: -
cdr3_aa: CASSLRNNPTGVNEQFF
cdr3_nt: TGTGCCAGCAGTTTACGTAACAACCCCACAGGGGTCAATGAGCAGTTCTTC

v_call: TRBV5-4
j_call: TRBJ2-3
d_call: TRBD2
clone_size: many
cdr3_aa: CASSLALTSGKGDTQYF
cdr3_nt: TGTGCCAGCAGCTTGGCCCTGACTAGCGGGAAAGGAGATACGCAGTATTTT

v_call: TRBV6-5
j_call: TRBJ1-1
d_call: -
clone_size: many
cdr3_aa: CASSYSTLGNTEAFF
cdr3_nt: TGTGCCAGCAGTTACTCGACGCTAGGGAACACTGAAGCTTTCTTT

v_call: TRBV19
j_call: TRBJ2-1
d_call: -
clone_size: many
cdr3_aa: CASSPGPYNEQFF
cdr3_nt: TGTGCCAGTAGTCCGGGACCATACAATGAGCAGTTCTTC

v_call: TRBV4-1
j_call: TRBJ2-2
d_call: -
clone_size: many
cdr3_aa: CASSLQTNTGELFF
cdr3_nt: TGCGCCAGCAGCCTGCAAACGAACACCGGGGAGCTGTTTTTT

v_call: TRBV29-1
j_call: TRBJ2-2
d_call: TRBD1
clone_size: many
cdr3_aa: CSVVEGGPGELFF
cdr3_nt: TGCAGCGTTGTAGAAGGGGGCCCCGGGGAGCTGTTTTTT

v_call: TRBV3-1
j_call: TRBJ1-5
d_call: -
clone_size: many
cdr3_aa: CASSQDGGKGQPQHF
cdr3_nt: TGTGCCAGCAGCCAAGATGGGGGTAAGGGGCAGCCCCAGCATTTT

v_call: TRBV30
j_call: TRBJ2-3
d_call: -
clone_size: many
cdr3_aa: CAWGLGAADTQYF
cdr3_nt: TGTGCCTGGGGGCTGGGGGCCGCAGATACGCAGTATTTT

v_call: TRBV12-3/TRBV12-4
j_call: TRBJ2-3
d_call: -
clone_size: -
cdr3_aa: CASSPSGLGADTQYF
cdr3_nt: TGTGCCAGCAGTCCATCGGGACTCGGCGCAGATACGCAGTATTTT

v_call: TRBV19
j_call: TRBJ1-2
d_call: TRBD1
clone_size: few
cdr3_aa: CASSPWDRGAEGYTF
cdr3_nt: TGTGCCAGTAGTCCGTGGGACAGGGGCGCGGAAGGCTACACCTTC

v_call: TRBV7-7
j_call: TRBJ2-1
d_call: -
clone_size: many
cdr3_aa: CASSLSTQGSNEQFF
cdr3_nt: TGTGCCAGCAGCTTAAGTACCCAGGGATCCAATGAGCAGTTCTTC

v_call: TRBV20-1
j_call: TRBJ1-5
d_call: -
clone_size: few
cdr3_aa: CSARTPRGPSQPQHF
cdr3_nt: TGCAGTGCTAGAACCCCCAGGGGACCATCTCAGCCCCAGCATTTT

v_call: TRBV28
j_call: TRBJ1-4
d_call: TRBD1
clone_size: -
cdr3_aa: CASSFQGVNEKLFF
cdr3_nt: TGTGCCAGCAGTTTCCAGGGGGTTAATGAAAAACTGTTTTTT

v_call: TRBV12-3/TRBV12-4
j_call: TRBJ1-5
d_call: -
clone_size: -
cdr3_aa: CASSFSFDQPQHF
cdr3_nt: TGTGCCAGCAGTTTCTCTTTTGATCAGCCCCAGCATTTT

v_call: TRBV2
j_call: TRBJ1-6
d_call: TRBD1
clone_size: -
cdr3_aa: CASSEDWTGGRSPLHF
cdr3_nt: TGTGCCAGCAGTGAAGATTGGACAGGGGGTCGGTCACCCCTCCACTTT

v_call: TRBV20-1
j_call: TRBJ1-5
d_call: TRBD1
clone_size: -
cdr3_aa: CSASRPGGKSSNQPQHF
cdr3_nt: TGCAGTGCTAGTAGGCCAGGGGGCAAGAGTAGCAATCAGCCCCAGCATTTT

v_call: TRBV12-3/TRBV12-4
j_call: TRBJ1-6
d_call: -
clone_size: few
cdr3_aa: CASSSQRGDSPLHF
cdr3_nt: TGTGCCAGCAGTTCACAGCGGGGGGATTCACCCCTCCACTTT

v_call: TRBV5-1
j_call: TRBJ2-3
d_call: TRBD1
clone_size: many
cdr3_aa: CASSPGQLGDTQYF
cdr3_nt: TGCGCCAGCAGCCCGGGACAGTTAGGAGATACGCAGTATTTT